What follows are 25 T cell receptor beta chains derived from one specimen sequenced in a study of OX40 agonist ivuxolimab in advanced cancers. Repertoires were generated with immunoSEQ multiplex PCR, while TCRdb's copy carries only in-frame clones and drops some. The sample yields 55,000 to 85,000 clones, about 91% seen once. The sequenced sample was CD4+ or CD8+ T cells sorted from blood, obtained in a trial of the OX40 agonist ivuxolimab. The receptors derive from an adult with an advanced solid tumor such as melanoma, head and neck, liver or kidney cancer.

V usage is TRBV28 and J usage is TRBJ1-3; 10 bases line up with TRBD1. The length of the CDR3 is 16 residues. In germline, CDR1 is MDHEN, CDR2 SYDVKM. Trimming at V came to 5 bases and at J to 5 bases, leaving 9 bases not matched to a gene. The CDR3 region has the DNA TGTGCCAGCAGTCCTCAGGGACAGGGGTTTCGAAACACCATATATTTT. As protein: CASSPQGQGFRNTIYF. The entire variable domain, with the rest obtained from reference TRBV28 and TRBJ1-3, is as follows: DVKVTQSSRYLVKRTGEKVFLECVQDMDHENMFWYRQDPGLGLRLIYFSYDVKMKEKGDIPEGYSVSREKKERFSLILESASTNQTSMYLCASSPQGQGFRNTIYFGEGSWLTVV.

The chain combines TRBV15 with TRBJ1-2; D is perhaps TRBD1 (5 bases). The CDR3 covers 13 residues. The germline V gene encodes CDR1 LNHNV and CDR2 YYDKDF (reference sequence). The V and J ends lost 6 bases and 8 bases respectively, with 16 bases between them. CDR3 coding DNA: TGTGCCACCAGAACCGAGGGGTATGGCGGCTACACCTTC. This gives the protein CATRTEGYGGYTF.

The chain joins TRBV20-1 to TRBJ2-5; D gene unclear. The CDR3 length is 11 residues. V lost 3 bases, J lost 2 bases, and 4 bases lay in between. Germline CDR1 and CDR2: DFQATT and SNEGSKA (reference sequence). The CDR3: CSASAQETQYF. For the CDR3, the DNA is TGCAGTGCTAGTGCTCAAGAGACCCAGTACTTC.

This sequence joins TRBV9 and TRBJ1-3; D is uncertain. The CDR3 sequence is 15 residues long. Germline V lookup: CDR1 SGDLS, CDR2 YYNGEE. With 0 bases removed from V and 2 bases from J, the gap between germline ends came to 9 bases. The CDR3 loop reads CASSVVPVAGNTIYF. CDR3 nucleotides: TGTGCCAGCAGCGTAGTCCCAGTTGCTGGAAACACCATATATTTT.

This chain joins TRBV19 and TRBJ1-1; TRBD1 aligns across 7 bases. This CDR3 region has 13 residues. Germline CDR1 LNHDA, CDR2 SQIVND (reference sequence). Losses at the gene ends were 6 bases for V and 2 bases for J; bases not matched to a gene: 3. The CDR3 loop is CASSQGVNTEAFF. In DNA, the CDR3 is TGTGCCAGTAGCCAGGGGGTTAACACTGAAGCTTTCTTT.

The rearrangement links TRBV11-2 to TRBJ2-7; D gene unclear. Germline V gives CDR1 SGHAT, CDR2 FQNNGV. The V end lost 0 bases, the J end lost 0 bases, and 6 bases lay between the germline ends. This CDR3 region has 14 residues. The CDR3 here is CASSLERSSYEQYF. Written as DNA, the CDR3 is TGTGCCAGCAGCTTAGAGCGGAGCTCCTACGAGCAGTACTTC.

The table lists this clone with a few counts. The V and J genes are TRBV6-4 and TRBJ2-6, with 7 nucleotides matching TRBD1. V shed 4 bases, J shed 0 bases, and the junction held 12 bases outside the gene matches. Germline V gene data show CDR1 as MRHNA and CDR2 as SNTAGT. CDR3 length equals 19 residues. In DNA, the CDR3 is TGTGCCAGCAGTGTGGAAAGACAGGGCGGAGCCTCTGGGGCCAACGTCCTGACTTTC. As protein: CASSVERQGGASGANVLTF.

The chain combines TRBV6-1 with TRBJ2-7; the D gene is possibly TRBD1 (6 bases). This CDR3 has 12 amino acids. Germline loops: CDR1 MNHNS, CDR2 SASEGT. V was clipped by 7 bases and J by 7 bases, with 14 bases between them. CDR3 in DNA: TGTGCCAGCACAGGGGATACGTATGAGCAGTACTTC. It codes for CASTGDTYEQYF.

This chain links TRBV15 with TRBJ1-3; D remains ambiguous. CDR1 and CDR2 from the germline V gene are LNHNV and YYDKDF (reference sequence). The CDR3 consists of 15 residues. Trimming removed 0 bases at V and 0 bases at J, with 6 bases between. The CDR3 is CATSRDDNSGNTIYF. The CDR3 bases are TGTGCCACCAGCAGAGATGACAACTCTGGAAACACCATATATTTT.

The genes are TRBV2 and TRBJ2-7; the match to TRBD1 covers 9 bases. CDR1 SNHLY and CDR2 FYNNEI come from the germline V gene. This CDR3 spans 16 amino acids. V trimming: 4 bases; J trimming: 2 bases; junction bases outside the gene matches: 9. The CDR3 is CASSALSRDRAYEQYF. DNA for the CDR3: TGTGCCAGCAGTGCGCTGTCCCGGGACAGGGCCTACGAGCAGTACTTC.

This clone was detected a few times. The chain uses TRBV6-1 and TRBJ2-7; 7 positions match TRBD1. V was clipped by 5 bases and J by 5 bases; unmatched bases: 6. This CDR3 region has 13 residues. CDR1 MNHNS and CDR2 SASEGT come from the germline V gene. The CDR3 region has the DNA TGTGCCAGCAGTCCCTACAGGGGCAACGAGCAGTACTTC. Translation: CASSPYRGNEQYF.

The rearrangement joins TRBV28 to TRBJ2-1, with a possible D match to TRBD2 (6 bases). Germline loops: CDR1 MDHEN, CDR2 SYDVKM. V was trimmed by 5 bases and J by 6 bases, leaving 11 bases between them. The CDR3 has 13 amino acids. CDR3 DNA: TGTGCCAGCAGTACGGGAGCTTTCAATGAGCAGTTCTTC. Protein product: CASSTGAFNEQFF.

V gene TRBV5-8 combines with J gene TRBJ2-1; tentatively, D is TRBD1 or TRBD2 (6 bases each). The CDR3 sequence is 16 residues long. Trimming took 4 bases from V and 1 from J, leaving 15 bases between them. Germline CDR1 SGHTS, CDR2 YDEGEE. CDR3 sequence: CASSRQEGRSYNEQFF. CDR3 coding DNA: TGTGCCAGCAGCCGACAGGAGGGTAGGTCCTACAATGAGCAGTTCTTC.

The rearrangement links TRBV2 to TRBJ1-1, with D possibly TRBD1 on 6 matching bases. This CDR3 has 13 residues. The V end was cut by 2 bases, the J end by 8 bases, with 12 bases between. Germline CDR1 SNHLY, CDR2 FYNNEI. CDR3 in amino acids: CASSELGDIEAFF. The CDR3 bases are TGTGCCAGCAGTGAACTCGGGGACATAGAAGCTTTCTTT.

V is TRBV7-9 and J is TRBJ2-7; TRBD1 matches at 12 bases. The CDR3 contains 15 residues. Trimming took 5 bases from V and 5 from J; bases not matched to a gene: 7. Per germline, CDR1 SEHNR and CDR2 FQNEAQ (reference sequence). CDR3 in DNA: TGTGCCAGCAGCCAGTCCGGGACAGGGGGCGACGAGCAGTACTTC. The encoded protein is CASSQSGTGGDEQYF.

V gene TRBV19 combines with J gene TRBJ1-2; 10 nucleotides line up with TRBD1. Unmatched junction bases numbered 4, after V lost 6 bases and J lost 3 bases. This CDR3 has 14 amino acids. The V gene's germline CDR1 is LNHDA and CDR2 SQIVND (reference sequence). The CDR3 spells CASRRTGGYYGYTF. Here the CDR3 DNA reads TGTGCCAGTAGGAGGACAGGGGGTTACTATGGCTACACCTTC.

CDR3 bases: TGTGCCAGCAGCTTAGCCCGACTAGCGGGGGGGGGCAATGAGCAGTTCTTC. Protein product: CASSLARLAGGGNEQFF. V and J are TRBV7-6 and TRBJ2-1, with 14 nucleotides matching TRBD2. The length of the CDR3 is 17 residues. The germline V gene encodes CDR1 SGHVS and CDR2 FNYEAQ. V trimming: 0 bases; J trimming: 6 bases; junction bases outside the gene matches: 4.

V gene TRBV19 combines with J gene TRBJ2-2; TRBD2 is a possible D gene (6 bases). Deletions cut 3 bases from V and 7 bases from J, with 15 bases between. The CDR3 is made up of 15 amino acids. Germline V CDR1 and CDR2: LNHDA, SQIVND (reference sequence). CDR3 coding DNA: TGTGCCAGTAGTATCCATCCGCGGGGTGGCGGGGAGCTGTTTTTT. This sequence encodes CASSIHPRGGGELFF.

CDR3 sequence: CASTPRWDTTAKNIQYF. The DNA of the CDR3 is TGTGCCAGTACCCCTCGGTGGGACACAACAGCCAAAAACATTCAGTACTTC. The chain combines TRBV19 with TRBJ2-4; TRBD1 is a possible D gene (6 bases). CDR3 size: 17 residues. Looked up from germline, CDR1 is LNHDA and CDR2 is SQIVND (reference sequence). Trimming shortened V by 7 bases and J by 0 bases, and 19 bases separated the two germline ends.

The chain links TRBV6-4 to TRBJ2-1; 9 positions agree with TRBD1. The V and J ends lost 6 bases and 4 bases, in that order; junction bases with no gene match: 7. CDR3 length: 15 amino acids. CDR1 is MRHNA, CDR2 SNTAGT, per germline. The CDR3 DNA follows: TGTGCCAGCAGCCCCGGGACAGGGCGTTACAATGAGCAGTTCTTC. Amino acids: CASSPGTGRYNEQFF.

The J gene is TRBJ2-1, the V gene TRBV6-5, with a tentative D call TRBD1 (6 bases). This CDR3 is 16 amino acids long. The germline CDR1 and CDR2 sequences are MNHEY and SVGAGI. The germline V and J ends were trimmed by 2 bases and 4 bases, with 15 bases remaining between them. The CDR3 here is CASSYGAGAVYNEQFF. The CDR3 DNA reads as TGTGCCAGCAGTTACGGAGCAGGGGCGGTGTACAATGAGCAGTTCTTC.

V is TRBV6-5 and J is TRBJ2-1; no firm D call. Between the trimmed V and J ends, which lost 5 bases and 6 bases, there was a span of 14 bases. This CDR3 region has 14 residues. Germline V gene lookup returns CDR1 MNHEY and CDR2 SVGAGI. The CDR3 DNA reads TGTGCCAGCAGTAAGACTCGTAGGATCAATGAGCAGTTCTTC. Translation gives CASSKTRRINEQFF.

This clone was picked up one time. The chain combines TRBV29-1 with TRBJ2-1; no definite D call. Between the trimmed V and J ends, which lost 0 bases and 6 bases, there was a span of 18 bases. The CDR3 runs to 16 residues. In germline, CDR1 is SQVTM, CDR2 ANQGSEA. CDR3 in DNA: TGCAGCGTTGAAGATCTTCCGCGAGTGAATGGCAATGAGCAGTTCTTC. Its translation is CSVEDLPRVNGNEQFF.

The genes are TRBV5-1 and TRBJ1-1; D unresolved. V lost 2 bases to trimming and J lost 4 bases, with 9 bases between them. The CDR3 spans 13 residues. Germline values: CDR1 SGHRS, CDR2 YFSETQ. CDR3 nucleotides: TGCGCCAGCAGCTTCTCGAGTAGCACTGAAGCTTTCTTT. Encoded protein: CASSFSSSTEAFF.

This clone was seen a handful of times. This specimen includes other DNA sequences encoding the same CDR3. The chain combines TRBV9 with TRBJ2-7; D unclear. CDR3 length: 15 amino acids. Between the trimmed V and J ends, which lost 0 bases and 3 bases, there was a span of 13 bases. Germline V CDR1 and CDR2: SGDLS, YYNGEE. The CDR3 bases are TGTGCCAGCAGCGTAGAGGTGGGTCCCAGCTACGAGCAGTACTTC. It specifies CASSVEVGPSYEQYF. Full variable domain (outside the CDR3, taken from reference TRBV9 and TRBJ2-7): DSGVTQTPKHLITATGQRVTLRCSPRSGDLSVYWYQQSLDQGLQFLIQYYNGEERAKGNILERFSAQQFPDLHSELNLSSLELGDSALYFCASSVEVGPSYEQYFGPGTRLTVT.